This T cell receptor (beta chain) derives from a study of control samples from healthy donors and cancer patients. This CDR3 spans 16 amino acids. CDR1 GTSNPN and CDR2 SVGIG come from the germline V gene (reference sequence). V shed 0 bases, J shed 3 bases, and the junction held 3 bases outside the gene matches. TCRdb's copy holds only in-frame clones and misses some; the assay was immunoSEQ multiplex PCR. The table includes about 80,000 clones, around 92% detected once. The sequencing sample was made of blood. The chain couples TRBV30 to TRBJ2-5; 14 positions match TRBD2. This receptor was identified in a man in his fifties in good health. In DNA form, the CDR3 reads TGTGCCTGGAGTGTAGGGACTAGCGGGGGTAAAGAGACCCAGTACTTC. Protein: CAWSVGTSGGKETQYF.